Following are 10 T cell receptor beta chains from one sample sequenced in a study of PD-L1 blockade in urothelial cancer. Assay used: immunoSEQ multiplex PCR; TCRdb lists only in-frame clones, some missing. Of more than 55,000 clones listed, 86% were seen once; the top ten hold roughly 2.9%. Sequencing was performed on PBMCs, taken around atezolizumab (anti-PD-L1) treatment. The receptors derive from a man aged 45-65 years with urothelial cancer.

This clone was recorded once. The chain combines TRBV9 with TRBJ2-3; D not certain. The CDR3 sequence is 14 residues long. Germline CDR1 reads SGDLS; CDR2 reads YYNGEE. V was cut by 1 base and J by 2 bases, with 8 bases left in between. The DNA of the CDR3 is TGTGCCAGCAGCGTACAATCAAACACAGATACGCAGTATTTT. Translated, it gives CASSVQSNTDTQYF.

The chain combines TRBV7-2 with TRBJ2-1; 7 bases map to TRBD2. With 6 bases clipped from V and 4 bases from J, the junction kept 9 bases outside the gene matches. The CDR3 covers 15 residues. Germline V gene data show CDR1 as SGHTA and CDR2 as FQGNSA. The CDR3 region is CASRLGGSGYNEQFF. DNA for the CDR3: TGTGCCAGCAGGCTGGGCGGGAGCGGGTACAATGAGCAGTTCTTC.

The chain uses TRBV6-6 and TRBJ1-1; no firm D call. V was shortened by 7 bases and J by 1 base, with 7 bases between the two germline ends. Germline CDR1 MNHNY, CDR2 SVGAGI (reference sequence). This CDR3 comprises 12 residues. CDR3 DNA sequence: TGTGCCAGCATCGGCGGGAACACTGAAGCTTTCTTT. Its translation: CASIGGNTEAFF.

The gene calls are TRBV7-3 and TRBJ2-1; 10 bases are a match to TRBD2. The CDR3 loop spans 19 amino acids. CDR1 and CDR2 (germline): SGHTA, FQGTGA. The V segment lost 5 bases and the J segment 6 bases; nucleotides outside the gene matches: 19. This chain's CDR3 is CASSPRASGSSRLRNEQFF. CDR3 DNA sequence: TGTGCCAGCAGCCCCCGGGCTAGCGGGAGTTCTCGCTTGCGCAATGAGCAGTTCTTC.

The chain combines TRBV6-5 with TRBJ2-1; D perhaps matches TRBD2 (6 bases). CDR1 is MNHEY, CDR2 SVGAGI, per germline. The CDR3 runs 16 residues. V shed 0 bases and J shed 5 bases, with 14 bases lying between them. In nucleotides, the CDR3 is TGTGCCAGCAGTTACTCAAGACTAGGGTTAGACAATGAGCAGTTCTTC. Translating it yields CASSYSRLGLDNEQFF.

The V call is TRBV7-3, the J call TRBJ1-1; no definite D call. The CDR3 consists of 12 residues. Trimming left V 6 bases short and J 2 bases short, with 7 bases between. Germline lookup yields CDR1 SGHTA and CDR2 FQGTGA. CDR3 residues: CASRNSNTEAFF. The CDR3 DNA reads TGTGCCAGCAGAAACTCTAACACTGAAGCTTTCTTT.

The chain combines TRBV6-5 with TRBJ2-3, with 10 nucleotides matching TRBD2. Germline loops: CDR1 MNHEY, CDR2 SVGAGI. CDR3 size: 15 residues. V lost 3 bases, J lost 6 bases, and 6 bases stayed unmatched. The CDR3 DNA is TGTGCCAGCAGTTATTTCCCGGGACTAGCGGATACGCAGTATTTT. Protein sequence: CASSYFPGLADTQYF.

This rearrangement joins TRBV9 to TRBJ2-5; TRBD1 matches at 9 bases. The CDR3 loop spans 15 amino acids. The germline V gene encodes CDR1 SGDLS and CDR2 YYNGEE. The J segment lost 4 bases and the V segment lost 4 bases, leaving 8 bases of the junction unmatched. The CDR3 is CASSRQGDGAETQYF. In DNA form, the CDR3 reads TGTGCCAGCAGCCGACAGGGGGACGGTGCAGAGACCCAGTACTTC.

The chain couples TRBV10-3 to TRBJ2-1; 11 bases are a match to TRBD2. The length of the CDR3 is 19 residues. CDR1 ENHRY and CDR2 SYGVKD come from the germline V gene. J lost 0 bases, V lost 7 bases, and 14 bases had no gene match. CDR3 loop: CAIKSGHGTSGRSYNEQFF. CDR3 bases: TGTGCCATCAAGTCCGGCCACGGGACTAGCGGACGCTCCTACAATGAGCAGTTCTTC.

The genes are TRBV5-1 and TRBJ2-1, with 10 bases that match TRBD2. The CDR3 runs to 15 residues. Germline V gene sequence: CDR1 SGHRS, CDR2 YFSETQ. Trimming took 2 bases from V and 6 from J; bases not matched to a gene: 5. CDR3 amino acids: CASSFGLAGGNEQFF. CDR3 nucleotides: TGCGCCAGCAGCTTTGGATTAGCGGGGGGCAATGAGCAGTTCTTC.